This T cell receptor beta chain was documented in a study of graft-versus-host responses after intestinal transplantation. Libraries were prepared by immunoSEQ multiplex PCR; TCRdb keeps only in-frame clonotypes and omits some of them. Of about 7,000 clones in the sample, roughly 30% were seen once. This CDR3 contains 17 residues. V dropped 1 base and J dropped 4 bases, with 16 bases sitting between them. Germline CDR1 reads MRHNA; CDR2 reads SNTAGT. Plating of about 200,000 CFSE-labeled responder cells was done together with about 200,000 irradiated, violet-dye-labeled stimulator cells. Sorted cells were CFSE-low CD3+CD4+ or CD3+CD8+ proliferating responders. Overall study findings and caveats: GvH clones were identified in recipient marrow, with some first appearing in ileum or blood.

The receptor comes from a human patient who was an organ donor for intestinal transplantation. Source: alloreactive CD8+ T cells from a mixed lymphocyte reaction culture, taken before transplantation. Sample subset: CFSE-low proliferating T cells sorted from approximately 6-day pre-transplant mixed lymphocyte reaction (GvH or HvG direction). The rearrangement uses TRBV6-4 and TRBJ1-4, with TRBD1 as a possible D gene (6 bases). The chain's CDR3 is CASSDYFQGLGNEKLFF. CDR3 in DNA: TGTGCCAGCAGTGACTACTTTCAGGGGCTGGGTAATGAAAAACTGTTTTTT.